The sequence of this T cell receptor (beta chain) was determined in a study of cytomegalovirus exposure and HLA in healthy donors. It was with 60 Vbeta and 13 Jbeta primers that the PCR ran. The method was immunoSEQ multiplex PCR; TCRdb's version includes in-frame clones alone and lacks a portion of them. The sample carries roughly 140,000 clones, approximately 73% recorded once. Unmatched junction bases numbered 8, after V lost 4 bases and J lost 4 bases. The CDR3 is 15 residues long. CDR1 and CDR2 (germline): MNHNY, SVGAGI (reference sequence). A note on this clone: Its antigen is as yet unknown.

Overall study findings and caveats: The sole available immune exposure information was CMV serostatus.

This clonotype was obtained from a human donor in good health. The rearrangement links TRBV6-6 to TRBJ2-7, with 9 nucleotides matching TRBD1. Sequences were obtained from PBMCs. For the CDR3, the DNA is TGTGCCAGCAGTTTGTACGACAGGGGGGGGTACGAGCAGTACTTC. This encodes CASSLYDRGGYEQYF.